The rows below give T cell receptor beta chains drawn from one sample of a study of shared clonotypes between healthy human individuals. The method was immunoSEQ multiplex PCR; TCRdb's version includes in-frame clones alone and lacks a portion of them. The sample records about 1 million clones, about 70% being singletons. Sequenced sample: memory CD4+ T cells sorted from blood. Source of these receptors: a man aged 18 to 29 in good health. Both conserved end residues are part of each CDR3. Fields, in order: CDR3 protein, CDR3 DNA, D gene, J gene, CDR3 length, clone size, V gene. A D gene is named only where the DNA matches it firmly. The listing skips clone size in some rows; elsewhere it reads once, few, many or a size class.

CASSLSVHSYEQFF	TGTGCCAGCAGTTTATCGGTACACTCTTATGAGCAGTTCTTC	.	TRBJ2-1	14	.	TRBV27
CASSLGGQGWQPQHF	TGTGCCAGCAGTTTAGGGGGACAGGGTTGGCAGCCCCAGCATTTT	TRBD1	TRBJ1-5	15	.	TRBV27
CASILDRGHEQYF	TGTGCCAGCATTCTAGACAGGGGCCACGAGCAGTACTTC	TRBD1	TRBJ2-7	13	.	TRBV6-1
CASSLESTSGRAELFF	TGTGCCAGCAGCTTAGAAAGCACTAGCGGGAGGGCAGAGCTGTTTTTT	TRBD2	TRBJ2-2	16	.	TRBV7-6
CASRPQGGDQPQHF	TGTGCCAGCAGGCCACAGGGAGGGGATCAGCCCCAGCATTTT	.	TRBJ1-5	14	.	TRBV2
CASSGLAGGAYNEQFF	TGCGCCAGCTCGGGCCTAGCGGGGGGTGCCTACAATGAGCAGTTCTTC	TRBD2	TRBJ2-1	16	.	TRBV5-1
CASSLAGQGYEQYF	TGTGCCAGCAGTCTCGCGGGACAGGGCTACGAGCAGTACTTC	TRBD1	TRBJ2-7	14	.	TRBV6-5
CTRGGTDTQYF	TGTACCCGCGGGGGGACAGATACGCAGTATTTT	TRBD2	TRBJ2-3	11	.	TRBV27
CASSRQGRETQYF	TGTGCCAGCAGTCGTCAGGGACGGGAGACCCAGTACTTC	.	TRBJ2-5	13	.	TRBV28
CASSLLRAQRTHEQFF	TGTGCCAGCAGTCTCTTGAGGGCACAAAGGACGCATGAGCAGTTCTTC	.	TRBJ2-1	16	.	TRBV7-3
CASSLDRPSSYNEQFF	TGTGCCAGCAGCTTAGATCGACCCAGCTCCTACAATGAGCAGTTCTTC	.	TRBJ2-1	16	.	TRBV7-2
CASNVGTNTGELFF	TGCGCCAGCAATGTGGGGACGAACACCGGGGAGCTGTTTTTT	.	TRBJ2-2	14	many	TRBV5-1
CASSFAGRELFF	TGTGCCAGCAGTTTCGCGGGCCGGGAGCTGTTTTTT	.	TRBJ2-2	12	.	TRBV28
CASSLEGRYEQYF	TGTGCCAGCAGCTTGGAGGGGCGCTACGAGCAGTACTTC	.	TRBJ2-7	13	.	TRBV13
CASSLSGSDYEQYF	TGTGCCAGCAGTTTATCGGGCAGCGACTACGAGCAGTACTTC	.	TRBJ2-7	14	.	TRBV27
CASSPAGLATDTQYF	TGTGCCAGCAGCCCCGCGGGACTAGCCACAGATACGCAGTATTTT	TRBD2	TRBJ2-3	15	.	TRBV7-9